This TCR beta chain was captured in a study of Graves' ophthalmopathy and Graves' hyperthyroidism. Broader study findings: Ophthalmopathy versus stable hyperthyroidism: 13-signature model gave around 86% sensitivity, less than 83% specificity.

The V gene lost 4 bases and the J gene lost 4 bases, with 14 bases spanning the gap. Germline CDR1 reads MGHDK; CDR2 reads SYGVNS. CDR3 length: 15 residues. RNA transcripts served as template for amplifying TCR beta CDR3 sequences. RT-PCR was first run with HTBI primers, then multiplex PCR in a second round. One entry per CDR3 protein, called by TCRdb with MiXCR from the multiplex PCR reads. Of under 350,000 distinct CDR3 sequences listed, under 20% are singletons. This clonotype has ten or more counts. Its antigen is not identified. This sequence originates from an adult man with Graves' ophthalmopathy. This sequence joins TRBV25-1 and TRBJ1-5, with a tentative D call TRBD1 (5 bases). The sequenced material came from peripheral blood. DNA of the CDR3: TGTGCCAGCAGTGGACTCCAGGGAAGGAATCAGCCCCAGCATTTT. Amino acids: CASSGLQGRNQPQHF.